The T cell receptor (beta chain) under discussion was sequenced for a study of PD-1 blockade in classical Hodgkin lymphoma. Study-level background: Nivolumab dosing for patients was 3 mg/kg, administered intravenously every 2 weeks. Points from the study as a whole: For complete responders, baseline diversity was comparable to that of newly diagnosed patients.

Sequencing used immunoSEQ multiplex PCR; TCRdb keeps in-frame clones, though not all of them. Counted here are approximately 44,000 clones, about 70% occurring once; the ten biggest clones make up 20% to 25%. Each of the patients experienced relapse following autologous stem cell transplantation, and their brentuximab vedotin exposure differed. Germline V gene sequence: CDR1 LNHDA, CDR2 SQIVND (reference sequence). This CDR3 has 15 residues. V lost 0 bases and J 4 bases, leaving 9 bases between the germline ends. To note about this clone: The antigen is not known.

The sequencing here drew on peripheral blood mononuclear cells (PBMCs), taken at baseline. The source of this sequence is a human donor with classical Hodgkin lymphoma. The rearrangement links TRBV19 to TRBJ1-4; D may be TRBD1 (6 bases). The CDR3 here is CASSIDGGRNEKLFF. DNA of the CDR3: TGTGCCAGTAGTATAGATGGGGGGCGTAATGAAAAACTGTTTTTT.